The TCR beta chain described here comes from a study of beta chain features in type 1 diabetes. Study-level findings and limits: TCRB CDR3 length was moderately but significantly reduced in all four CD4+ subsets of Type 1 diabetes patients.

A remark on this clone: The antigen remains unidentified.

Germline CDR1 and CDR2: SGHNT and YYREEE (reference sequence). The CDR3 length is 15 residues. The V end lost 0 bases, the J end lost 4 bases, and 12 bases lay between the germline ends. Investigators reverse transcribed all isolated RNA, so they sequenced expressed TCRB transcripts. Regulatory, naive and central memory T cell samples averaged about 3.57 million reads. Data came from immunoSEQ multiplex PCR; TCRdb stores just in-frame clones and leaves some out. The sample carries approximately 260,000 clones, around 21% recorded once. The clonotype originates from a woman in her 40s with type 1 diabetes. Sequencing used naive CD4+ T cells from blood. The chain has TRBV5-4 and TRBJ2-3; the D gene is possibly TRBD2 (5 bases). CDR3 protein: CASSLGGPSSDTQYF. CDR3 bases: TGTGCCAGCAGCTTGGGAGGGCCGTCATCAGATACGCAGTATTTT.